This T cell receptor (beta chain) was sequenced in a study of breast tumors, draining lymph nodes, adjacent tissues. A word on this clonotype: Its antigen is undetermined.

CDR1 is LGHNA, CDR2 YNFKEQ, per germline. V lost 0 bases and J 4 bases, leaving 18 bases between the germline ends. The CDR3 extends over 17 amino acids. TCRdb re-derived calls from the multiplex PCR reads in MiXCR, one entry per CDR3 protein. Altogether approximately 230,000 distinct CDR3 sequences are present, less than 40% being singletons, with the ten largest covering about 3.9%. Breast cancer patients provided tissue from their axillary draining lymph nodes. Study findings and constraints: Compared with lymph nodes, tumors were less diverse; compared with nontumor tissue, more. Tumor T cell lymph node origin was a supported hypothesis, not proven. The data were judged consistent with most tumor T cells coming from lymph node and expanding in tumor. Compared with basal-like, luminal-like tumors shared significantly more repertoire with nontumor tissue.

This chain connects TRBV4-2 to TRBJ1-2, with D tentatively TRBD1 (6 bases). The receptor was isolated from a female donor with breast cancer. Some clones in this sample may be carry-over from other donors' samples. The sample consisted of axillary lymph node tissue. CDR3 sequence reads: CASSQDNVGQTLYGYTF. The CDR3 DNA reads TGTGCCAGCAGCCAAGATAACGTCGGACAGACCCTCTATGGCTACACCTTC.